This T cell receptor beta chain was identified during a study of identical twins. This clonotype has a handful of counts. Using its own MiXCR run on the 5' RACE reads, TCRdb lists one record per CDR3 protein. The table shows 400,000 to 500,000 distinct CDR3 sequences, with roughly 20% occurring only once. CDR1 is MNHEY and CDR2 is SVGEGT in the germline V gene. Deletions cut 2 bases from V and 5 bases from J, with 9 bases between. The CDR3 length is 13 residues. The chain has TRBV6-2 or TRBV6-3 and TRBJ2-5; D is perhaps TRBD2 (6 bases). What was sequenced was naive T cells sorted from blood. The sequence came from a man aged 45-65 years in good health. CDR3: CASSYGGWETQYF. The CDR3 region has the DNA TGTGCCAGCAGTTACGGAGGGTGGGAGACCCAGTACTTC.